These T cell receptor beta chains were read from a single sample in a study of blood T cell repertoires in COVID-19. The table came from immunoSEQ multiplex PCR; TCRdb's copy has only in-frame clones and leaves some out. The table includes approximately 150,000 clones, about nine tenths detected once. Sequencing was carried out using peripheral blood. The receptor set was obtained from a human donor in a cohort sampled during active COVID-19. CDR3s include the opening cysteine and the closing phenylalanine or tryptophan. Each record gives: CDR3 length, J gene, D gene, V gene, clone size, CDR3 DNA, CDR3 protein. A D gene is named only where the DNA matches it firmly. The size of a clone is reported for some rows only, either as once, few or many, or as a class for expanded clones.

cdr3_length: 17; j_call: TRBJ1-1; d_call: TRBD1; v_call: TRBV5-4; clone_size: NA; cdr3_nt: TGTGCCAGCAGCCAACCCGGGACAGGGCGGTCCAACACTGAAGCTTTCTTT; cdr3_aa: CASSQPGTGRSNTEAFF
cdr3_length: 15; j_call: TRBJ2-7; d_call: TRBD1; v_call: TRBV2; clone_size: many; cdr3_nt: TGTGCCAGCAGTGTATCGAGGACAGGGCCCTACGAGCAGTACTTC; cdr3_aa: CASSVSRTGPYEQYF
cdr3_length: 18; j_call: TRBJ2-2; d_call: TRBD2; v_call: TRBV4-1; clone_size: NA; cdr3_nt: TGCGCCAGCAGGCTAGGTGGACTAGCGGGGGCTAACACCGGGGAGCTGTTTTTT; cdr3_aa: CASRLGGLAGANTGELFF
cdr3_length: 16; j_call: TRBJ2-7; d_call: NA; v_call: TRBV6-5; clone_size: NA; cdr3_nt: TGTGCCAGCAGTTACTCGATGGGGACACGGGACTACGAGCAGTACTTC; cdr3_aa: CASSYSMGTRDYEQYF
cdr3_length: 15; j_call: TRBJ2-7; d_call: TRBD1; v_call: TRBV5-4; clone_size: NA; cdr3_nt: TGTGCCAGCAGCTTGGTCGGGACAGGATACTACGAGCAGTACTTC; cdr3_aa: CASSLVGTGYYEQYF
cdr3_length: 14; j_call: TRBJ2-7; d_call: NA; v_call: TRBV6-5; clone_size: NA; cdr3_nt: TGTGCCAGCACCGCACGAACGGGCTCCTACGAGCAGTACTTC; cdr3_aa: CASTARTGSYEQYF
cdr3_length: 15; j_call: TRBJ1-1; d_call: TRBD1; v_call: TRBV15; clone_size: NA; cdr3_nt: TGTGCCACCAGCAGGGGTCTGGACAGGGAGGCTGAAGCTTTCTTT; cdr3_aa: CATSRGLDREAEAFF
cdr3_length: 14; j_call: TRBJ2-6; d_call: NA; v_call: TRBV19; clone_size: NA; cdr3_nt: TGTGCCAGTAGTTTCTACTCTGGGGCCAACGTCCTGACTTTC; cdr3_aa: CASSFYSGANVLTF
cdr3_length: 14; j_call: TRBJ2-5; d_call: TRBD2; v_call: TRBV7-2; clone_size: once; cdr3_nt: TGTGCCAGCAGCTTAGCTAGCGGGGCTGAGACCCAGTACTTC; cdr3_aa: CASSLASGAETQYF
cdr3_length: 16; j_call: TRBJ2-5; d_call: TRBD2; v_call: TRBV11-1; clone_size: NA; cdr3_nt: TGTGCCAGCAGCCTGAAGCGGGGGGGCCCCCAAGAGACCCAGTACTTC; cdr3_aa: CASSLKRGGPQETQYF
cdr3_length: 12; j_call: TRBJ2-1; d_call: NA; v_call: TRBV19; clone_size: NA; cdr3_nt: TGTGCCAGTAGTATAGTCGGAGGTCAGCAGTTCTTC; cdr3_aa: CASSIVGGQQFF
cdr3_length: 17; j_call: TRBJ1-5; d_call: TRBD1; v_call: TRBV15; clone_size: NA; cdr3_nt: TGTGCCACCAGCACAGGGACAGGGGTTTTATTTTATCAGCCCCAGCATTTT; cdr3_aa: CATSTGTGVLFYQPQHF
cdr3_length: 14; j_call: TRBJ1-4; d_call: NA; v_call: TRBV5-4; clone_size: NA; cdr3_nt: TGTGCCAGCAGCGGGGGGGCGGCGGGAGAAAAACTGTTTTTT; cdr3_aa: CASSGGAAGEKLFF